The sequence of this TCR beta chain was determined in a study of shared clonotypes between healthy human individuals. Turning to the study itself: Sampling drew on donors who were a couple of women and a few men aged 18 to 49. The study's findings and limits: Sampling was confined to blood; repertoires within tissues likely differ. Naive subsets generally exceeded memory subsets in estimated richness.

Evenly divided among several immunoSEQ plates was the genomic DNA of each subset. Measured with immunoSEQ multiplex PCR; TCRdb has only the in-frame clones, and not every one. The sample lists about 1.5 million clones; 98% were seen once. Trimming took off 0 bases at V and 2 bases at J, with 11 bases between the two ends. Germline CDR1 reads KGHSH; CDR2 reads LQKENI. The CDR3 covers 16 residues. This clone was seen just once. Its antigen is not identified. Additional DNA sequences in this sample encode the identical CDR3. Sequenced input: naive CD4+ T cells sorted from blood. The subset: CD45RA+ positively selected. This sequence was found in a man younger than 40 in good health. The chain employs TRBV18 and TRBJ1-3, with D possibly being TRBD1 (6 bases). As DNA, the CDR3 is TGTGCCAGCTCACCACCGTCCAGGGGACCTGGAAACACCATATATTTT. Protein sequence: CASSPPSRGPGNTIYF. Together with reference TRBV18 and TRBJ1-3, the CDR3 gives the full variable domain: NAGVMQNPRHLVRRRGQEARLRCSPMKGHSHVYWYRQLPEEGLKFMVYLQKENIIDESGMPKERFSAEFPKEGPSILRIQQVVRGDSAAYFCASSPPSRGPGNTIYFGEGSWLTVV.